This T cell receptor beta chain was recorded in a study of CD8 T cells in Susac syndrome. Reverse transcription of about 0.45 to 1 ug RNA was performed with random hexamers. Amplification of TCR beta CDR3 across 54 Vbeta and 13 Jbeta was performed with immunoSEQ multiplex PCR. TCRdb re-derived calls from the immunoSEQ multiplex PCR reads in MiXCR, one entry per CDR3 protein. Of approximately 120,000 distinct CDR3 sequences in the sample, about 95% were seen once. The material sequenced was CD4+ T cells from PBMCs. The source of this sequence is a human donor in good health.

CDR3 region: CSARAGSNQPQHF. As DNA, the CDR3 is TGCAGTGCTAGAGCAGGATCGAATCAGCCCCAGCATTTT. The chain is built from TRBV20-1 and TRBJ1-5; unclear D gene. V was pared by 1 base and J by 4 bases, with 8 bases between. This CDR3 is 13 amino acids long. Germline V CDR1 and CDR2: DFQATT, SNEGSKA (reference sequence).